The present T cell receptor (beta chain) was sequenced within a study of T cell responses to AZD1222 COVID-19 vaccine. The assay was immunoSEQ multiplex PCR, and TCRdb's table has in-frame clones only and misses some. The data contain about 200,000 clones, approximately 92% of them singletons. Germline-derived CDR1 and CDR2 are SNHLY and FYNNEI. This CDR3 is built from 15 residues. V shed 0 bases and J 6 bases; nucleotides not matched to a gene: 5. The specimen comprised peripheral blood, sampled on day 0 of AZD1222 vaccination. This sequence joins TRBV2 and TRBJ1-2; 9 bases align to TRBD1. This receptor was taken from an adult in good health. The CDR3, as DNA: TGTGCCAGCAGTGAAGCGGGACAGGGAGAGGATGGCTACACCTTC. The encoded protein is CASSEAGQGEDGYTF.